This T cell receptor beta chain was identified in a study of cytomegalovirus exposure and HLA in healthy donors (dated by TCRdb to 2017 to 2019). General notes on the study: According to an earlier analysis of around 600 of the donors, some 180 million T cells yielded over 90 million unique TCR beta sequences and about 300 Gb of sequence data. An early release that covered several hundred HLA-typed donors contained approximately 320 gigabases of sequencing data and 85 million to 100 million unique TCR sequences. Among the roughly 410 genotyped donors, more than 70% belonged to the genetic ancestry cluster associated with self-reported Caucasian donors. The aim of the study was to test whether cataloging public T cell receptors could identify signatures of past pathogen exposure. Using immunosequencing, the study profiled T cell repertoires from about 620 subjects and related those repertoires to cytomegalovirus serostatus. Along with the roughly 670-subject first cohort, a separate validation cohort of over 90 different subjects was used. High-throughput TCR immunosequencing, statistical association of individual TCRs with disease status, and machine learning were combined to predict cytomegalovirus infection status. To study patterns of TCR occurrence, a later analysis re-analyzed previously published TCR beta repertoires from 500 to 850 donors and added high-resolution HLA genotyping. Rather than using new phenotypic data, the later analysis identified candidate immune exposures from TCR beta sequences and from how often those sequences occurred across donors. In an earlier analysis of a few hundred of the donors, high-throughput TCR beta sequencing was used to judge whether each TCR beta V gene segment behaved as functional or pseudogenic. Donor age, sex, ethnicity and CMV serostatus were compiled together with the repertoire data. A later genetic analysis used genome-wide SNP genotypes for 398 of the 666 donors, treating that subset as a discovery cohort. All discovery cohort repertoires had been generated on a single sequencing platform. HLA typing included class I and class II loci at four-digit resolution. Typing coverage varied by locus: roughly 629-630 donors for A, B, C, DRB1 and DQB1; about 520 for DQA1; around 570 for DPA1; roughly 450 for DPB1. About five DR-DQ haplotypes were handled as single units for association and clustering because linkage in the cohort was strong. Among about 390 genotyped donors of the cohort, an average of about 240,000 unique TCR beta nucleotide sequences were sequenced per donor, around 20% of them non-productive. Overall study outcomes, separate from this receptor: Assigning TCR associations to individual alleles was difficult when HLA alleles, especially DR and DQ, strongly co-occurred. Because counts were too low, under 20 rarely observed V segments, including chromosome 9 orphons, were left out of the earlier analysis of approximately 580 of the donors. Immune exposure information for the cohort was limited to CMV serostatus. A few of the identified cytomegalovirus-associated TCR beta chains were confirmed in vitro to be specific for cytomegalovirus antigens. According to the authors, the approach could potentially be generalized to other disease states and immunological phenotypes. Most TCR sequences were seen in very few donors, while some public TCRs were found in many individuals. Because HLA typing was missing for some donors at each locus, association tests included only the typed subset. A further reported finding was that TCR beta sequences accurately predicted the HLA-A and HLA-B alleles for most subjects in the first cohort. A later analysis found that HLA-associated TCR beta chains were more clonally expanded and had lower generation probabilities than equally common non-associated chains. According to a later analysis, parvovirus B19, influenza, CMV and Epstein-Barr virus appeared linked to several top co-occurrence clusters. The classifier was reported to diagnose cytomegalovirus status with high specificity and sensitivity in both the original and validation cohorts. A later genetic analysis reported fewer N-insertions in productive TCRs among donors in an Asian-associated ancestry cluster than the roughly 640-donor mean. Presence/absence analyses assumed roughly uniform sequencing depth across donors, an assumption that may not hold. A group of highly shared sequence variants was considered likely to be a technical artifact of the sequencing pipeline. In a later analysis, TCR association rates were found to vary across HLA loci, with the most associated TCRs seen for DRB1 alleles and the fewest for HLA-C alleles. The study listed 150 to 200 TCR beta chains as associated with cytomegalovirus. A later analysis associated about 17,000 TCR beta sequences with specific HLA alleles at a false discovery rate of 0.05. An association between a missense DCLRE1C variant and V-gene and J-gene trimming of TCR beta chains was found in a later genetic analysis and replicated in an independent cohort. The cohort was sequenced for TCR beta chains only, and without alpha or paired-chain data the features that could be detected were limited. Linkage disequilibrium might explain the correlated functional status among segregating V segments, but an unknown experimental factor could not be excluded. Most CMV-associated TCR beta chains appeared to be HLA-restricted in a later analysis, and the HLA associations seemed to be driven largely by CMV exposure. An earlier analysis of several hundred of the donors showed that most TCR beta V segments appeared in productive rearrangements either about 87% or about 30% of the time, which broadly matched IMGT annotations.

Notes on this clone: This receptor's antigen is unknown. Base quality data are lacking; no much larger clone is found one base away.

The cohort comprised some 700 healthy bone marrow donors. Cohort members were all nominally healthy when sampled, although unrecorded immune exposures were likely present. The donor tested CMV seronegative, placing the donor among the 350 to 400 seronegative members of the cohort. Every donor gave a peripheral blood sample, and the peripheral blood mononuclear cells from that sample were used for TCR beta sequencing. Genomic DNA was extracted from the blood cell samples with the Qiagen DNeasy Blood Extraction Kit. The method was the immunoSEQ multiplex PCR assay. A mixture of 60 forward primers for TCR Vbeta segments and 13 reverse primers for TCR Jbeta segments was used in the multiplex PCR. Amplification of the CDR3 region of rearranged TCR beta genes was performed with a multiplex PCR assay on genomic DNA. On the Illumina HiSeq System, the amplified TCR beta libraries were sequenced as 87-base-pair reads. In the authors' own workflow: Across the roughly 640 repertoires, a later analysis counted some 80 million unique TCR beta chains, roughly 11 million of which were shared by at least two donors. Raw reads were error-corrected and collapsed into unique sequences with a nearest-neighbor algorithm that merged closely related sequences to remove PCR and sequencing errors. Alignment of CDR3 sequences to IMGT reference sequences was used to assign V, D and J gene segments. For a sequence to be retained, a match of at least six nucleotides was required to both a V gene segment and a J gene segment. Rearrangements were called productive when the CDR3 lacked stop codons and stayed in frame with V and J; all others were non-productive. Following IMGT convention, CDR3 was defined as the stretch from the second conserved V-encoded cysteine up to the conserved J-encoded phenylalanine. Sequences without an unambiguous match to a single V gene segment were excluded from the earlier analysis of several hundred of the donors. An earlier analysis of 587 of the donors classified V segments as functional when productive rearrangements were above 56.7% and as segregating when the standard deviation between donors was above 5%. To diagnose cytomegalovirus status from the catalog of TCR beta chain sequences, a statistical classification framework was built. V and J gene assignment, in a later analysis, came from comparing TCR nucleotide sequences with IMGT/GENE-DB human TR gene sequences. In a later analysis, CDR3 sequences and most-parsimonious VDJ recombination scenarios were assigned using the TCRdist pipeline. In a later analysis, each TCR beta chain was defined by its CDR3 amino acid sequence together with its V-gene family, and reads without a unique V-gene family were excluded. In a later analysis, a few hundred highly shared, low-generation-probability nucleotide sequences were removed to address suspected cross-contamination and a sequencing artifact. For each public chain, a later analysis derived a clonal expansion index from normalized ranks of inferred template counts within each repertoire. Generation probabilities in a later analysis came from a VDJ recombination model fitted to out-of-frame rearrangements, and those results were checked against IGoR. In a later analysis, TCR-TCR, TCR-HLA and TCR-CMV co-occurrence was scored with hypergeometric tests, and a repertoire-size bias correction was applied to TCR pairs. A later analysis estimated false discovery rates by permuting HLA or CMV assignments 20 times. A later analysis grouped co-occurring TCRs with DBSCAN, adding TCRdist sequence similarity when clustering within HLA-allele-positive subsets. Repertoires with fewer than 30,000 or more than 120,000 public chains were left out of co-occurrence clustering, as were about five repertoires with anomalous nucleotide sharing. TCRdb's version of the immuneACCESS table is confined to in-frame rearrangements and falls short of the full clone set. An unresolved V gene accounts for under half of the shortfall where checked; the remainder is of unknown origin. V and J calls and clone size are those listed in that table; D and trimming were worked out from the DNA. Recorded for this sample are 100,000 to 150,000 clones; around 78% of them occurred a single time. Together, the top ten hold more than 3% of the sample.

The sequence derives from a man between 35 and 55 years old in good health and CMV-seronegative. The sequencing sample was made of PBMCs.

The CDR3 protein sequence reads: CAWRNPGTQYF. The DNA is as follows: TGTGCCTGGAGGAACCCGGGTACGCAGTATTTT. The chain joins TRBV30 to TRBJ2-3, with no confident D gene call. Trimming at the junction amounts to 3 bases on V and 8 bases on J, and the germline ends lie 9 bases apart. The CDR3 runs 11 residues from the cysteine to the phenylalanine. Only the CDR3 DNA is retained, 33 bases long and in frame from the first base. CDR1 and CDR2, looked up from the germline V gene (reference sequence), are GTSNPN and SVGIG.